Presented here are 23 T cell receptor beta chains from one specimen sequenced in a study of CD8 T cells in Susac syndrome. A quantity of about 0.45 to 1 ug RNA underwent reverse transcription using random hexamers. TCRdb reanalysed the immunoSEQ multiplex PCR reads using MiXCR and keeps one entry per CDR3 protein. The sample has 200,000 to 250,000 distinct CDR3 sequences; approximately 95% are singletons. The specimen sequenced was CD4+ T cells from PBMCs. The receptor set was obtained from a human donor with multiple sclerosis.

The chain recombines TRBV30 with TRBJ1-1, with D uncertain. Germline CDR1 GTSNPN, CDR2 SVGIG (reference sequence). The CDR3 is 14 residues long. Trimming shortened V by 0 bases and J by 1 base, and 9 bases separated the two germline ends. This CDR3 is CAWSVRFQNTEAFF. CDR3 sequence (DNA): TGTGCCTGGAGTGTACGGTTCCAGAACACTGAAGCTTTCTTT. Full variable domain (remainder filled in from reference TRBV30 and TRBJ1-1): SQTIHQWPATLVQPVGSPLSLECTVEGTSNPNLYWYRQAAGRGLQLLFYSVGIGQISSEVPQNLSASRPQDRQFILSSKKLLLSDSGFYLCAWSVRFQNTEAFFGQGTRLTVV.

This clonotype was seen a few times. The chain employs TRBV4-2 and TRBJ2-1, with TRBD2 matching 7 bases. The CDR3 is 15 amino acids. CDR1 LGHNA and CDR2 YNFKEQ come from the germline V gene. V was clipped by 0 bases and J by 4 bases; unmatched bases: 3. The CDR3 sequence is CASSQEAGEYNEQFF. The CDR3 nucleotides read TGTGCCAGCAGCCAAGAGGCGGGGGAATACAATGAGCAGTTCTTC.

The CDR3 loop is CASSLGATGQQFF. Written as DNA, the CDR3 is TGTGCCAGCAGCTTAGGTGCTACCGGGCAACAGTTCTTC. V gene TRBV11-3 combines with J gene TRBJ2-1; D unclear. Germline V gene lookup returns CDR1 SGHNT and CDR2 YENEEA. This CDR3 is 13 amino acids long. Trimming stripped 1 base from V and 13 bases from J, with 14 bases between.

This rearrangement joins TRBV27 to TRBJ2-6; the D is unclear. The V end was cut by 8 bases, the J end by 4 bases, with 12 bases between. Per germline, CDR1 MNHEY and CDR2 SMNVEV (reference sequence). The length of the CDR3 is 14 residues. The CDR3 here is CASSDAGGANVLTF. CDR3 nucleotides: TGTGCCAGCTCCGATGCCGGCGGGGCCAACGTCCTGACTTTC.

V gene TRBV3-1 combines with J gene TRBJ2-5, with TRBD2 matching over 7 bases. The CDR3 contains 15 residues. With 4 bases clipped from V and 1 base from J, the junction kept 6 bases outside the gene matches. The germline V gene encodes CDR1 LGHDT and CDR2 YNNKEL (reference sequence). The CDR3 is CASSPQLASQETQYF. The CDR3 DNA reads TGTGCCAGCAGCCCCCAACTAGCGAGCCAAGAGACCCAGTACTTC.

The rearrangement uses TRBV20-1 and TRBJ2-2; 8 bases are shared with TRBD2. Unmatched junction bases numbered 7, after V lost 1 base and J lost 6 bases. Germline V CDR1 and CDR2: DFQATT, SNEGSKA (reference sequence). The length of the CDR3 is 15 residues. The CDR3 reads CSARGGLGLAGELFF. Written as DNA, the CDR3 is TGCAGTGCTAGAGGGGGACTAGGGTTGGCCGGGGAGCTGTTTTTT.

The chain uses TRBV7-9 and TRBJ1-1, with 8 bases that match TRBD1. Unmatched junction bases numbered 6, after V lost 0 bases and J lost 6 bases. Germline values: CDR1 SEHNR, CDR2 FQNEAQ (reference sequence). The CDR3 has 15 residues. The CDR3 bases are TGTGCCAGCAGCTTAGCGTTGCAGGGGGCGGCTGAAGCTTTCTTT. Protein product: CASSLALQGAAEAFF.

This CDR3 reads CASSQGGQVNIQYF. CDR3 sequence (DNA): TGTGCCAGCAGCCAGGGGGGACAGGTAAACATTCAGTACTTC. V gene TRBV4-2 combines with J gene TRBJ2-4; 8 bases are a match to TRBD1. Germline assignment: CDR1 LGHNA and CDR2 YNFKEQ. The V segment lost 3 bases and the J segment 6 bases; nucleotides outside the gene matches: 4. The CDR3 runs 14 residues.

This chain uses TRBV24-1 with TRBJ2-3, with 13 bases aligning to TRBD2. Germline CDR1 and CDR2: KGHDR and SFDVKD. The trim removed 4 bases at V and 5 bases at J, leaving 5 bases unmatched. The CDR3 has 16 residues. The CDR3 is CATSEGTSGELDTQYF. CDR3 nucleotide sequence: TGTGCCACCAGTGAAGGGACTAGCGGGGAGTTAGATACGCAGTATTTT.

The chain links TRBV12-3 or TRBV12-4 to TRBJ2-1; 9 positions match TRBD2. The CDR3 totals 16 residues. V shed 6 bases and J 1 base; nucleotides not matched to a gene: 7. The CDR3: CASSFNAGGSYNEQFF. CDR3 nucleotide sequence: TGTGCCAGCAGCTTTAACGCGGGGGGGTCCTACAATGAGCAGTTCTTC.

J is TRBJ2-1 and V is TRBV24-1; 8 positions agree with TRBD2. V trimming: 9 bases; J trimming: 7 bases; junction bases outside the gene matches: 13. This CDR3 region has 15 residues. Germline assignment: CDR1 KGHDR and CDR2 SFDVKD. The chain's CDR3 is CATSHGGGRGNEQFF. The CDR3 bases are TGTGCCACCTCTCACGGGGGGGGCAGAGGGAATGAGCAGTTCTTC.

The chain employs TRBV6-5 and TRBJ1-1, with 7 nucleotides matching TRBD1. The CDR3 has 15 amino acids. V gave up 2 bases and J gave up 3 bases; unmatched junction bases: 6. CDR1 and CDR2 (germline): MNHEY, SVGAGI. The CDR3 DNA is TGTGCCAGCAGTTACCCAGGGACAGCCTACACTGAAGCTTTCTTT. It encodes CASSYPGTAYTEAFF.

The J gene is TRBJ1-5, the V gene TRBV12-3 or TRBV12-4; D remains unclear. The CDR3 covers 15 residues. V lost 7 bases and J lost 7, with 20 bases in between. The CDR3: CASTQARVEKQPQHF. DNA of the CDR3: TGTGCCAGCACCCAAGCCCGGGTGGAGAAGCAGCCCCAGCATTTT.

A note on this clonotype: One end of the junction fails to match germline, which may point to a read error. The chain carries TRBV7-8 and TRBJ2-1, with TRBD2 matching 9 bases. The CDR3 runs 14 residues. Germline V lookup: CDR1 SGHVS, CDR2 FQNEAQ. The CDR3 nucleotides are TGTGCCAGCAGCCGAGCGGGGGGCTCCTTTGAGGGACTCTTC. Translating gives CASSRAGGSFEGLF.

The CDR3 DNA follows: TGTGCCAGTAGTATCTCCGGGACGGAGTTCTACAATGAGCAGTTCTTC. This gives the protein CASSISGTEFYNEQFF. This chain uses TRBV19 with TRBJ2-1; D tentatively reads TRBD1 or TRBD2 (5 bases each). V was clipped by 3 bases and J by 3 bases, with 15 bases between them. Germline values: CDR1 LNHDA, CDR2 SQIVND (reference sequence). This CDR3 region has 16 residues.

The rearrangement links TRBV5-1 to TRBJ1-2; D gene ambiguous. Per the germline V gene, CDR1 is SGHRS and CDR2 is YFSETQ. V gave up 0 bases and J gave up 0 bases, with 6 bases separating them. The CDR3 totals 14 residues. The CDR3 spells CASSLVSANYGYTF. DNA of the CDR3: TGCGCCAGCAGCTTGGTTTCCGCTAACTATGGCTACACCTTC.

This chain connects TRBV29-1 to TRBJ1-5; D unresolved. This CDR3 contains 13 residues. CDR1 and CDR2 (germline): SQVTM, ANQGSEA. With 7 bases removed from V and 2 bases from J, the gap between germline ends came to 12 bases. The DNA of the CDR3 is TGCAGCGCCTTGGTCGGTGGCAATCAGCCCCAGCATTTT. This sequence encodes CSALVGGNQPQHF.

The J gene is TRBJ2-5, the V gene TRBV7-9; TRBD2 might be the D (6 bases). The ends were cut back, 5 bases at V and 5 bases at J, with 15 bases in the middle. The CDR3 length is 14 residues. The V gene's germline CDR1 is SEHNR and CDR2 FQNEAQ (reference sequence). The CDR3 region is CASSRDFVRETQYF. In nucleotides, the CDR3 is TGTGCCAGCAGCCGGGACTTCGTGAGGGAGACCCAGTACTTC.

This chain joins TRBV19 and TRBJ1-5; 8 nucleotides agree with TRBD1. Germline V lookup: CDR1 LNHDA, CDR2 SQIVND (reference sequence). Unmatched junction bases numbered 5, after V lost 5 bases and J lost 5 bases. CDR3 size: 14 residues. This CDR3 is CASSPGTGYQPQHF. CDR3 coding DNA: TGTGCCAGTAGTCCAGGGACAGGCTATCAGCCCCAGCATTTT.

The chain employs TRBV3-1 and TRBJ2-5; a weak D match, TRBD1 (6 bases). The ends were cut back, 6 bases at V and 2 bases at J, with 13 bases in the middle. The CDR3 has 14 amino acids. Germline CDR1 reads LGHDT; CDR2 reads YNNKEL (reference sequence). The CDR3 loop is CASRGQPTQETQYF. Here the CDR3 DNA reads TGTGCCAGCAGAGGACAGCCTACGCAAGAGACCCAGTACTTC.

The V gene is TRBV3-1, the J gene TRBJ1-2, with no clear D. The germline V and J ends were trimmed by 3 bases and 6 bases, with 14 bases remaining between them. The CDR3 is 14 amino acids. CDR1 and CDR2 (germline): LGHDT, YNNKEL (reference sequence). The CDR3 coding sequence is TGTGCCAGCAGCCACAGAAGGGTGGAGGATGGCTACACCTTC. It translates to CASSHRRVEDGYTF.

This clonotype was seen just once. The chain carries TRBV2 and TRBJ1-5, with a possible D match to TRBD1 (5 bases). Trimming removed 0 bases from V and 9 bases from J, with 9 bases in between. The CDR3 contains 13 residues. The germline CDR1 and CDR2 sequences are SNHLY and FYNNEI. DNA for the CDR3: TGTGCCAGCAGTGAAGCGGCACAGGCGCCCCAGCATTTT. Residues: CASSEAAQAPQHF.

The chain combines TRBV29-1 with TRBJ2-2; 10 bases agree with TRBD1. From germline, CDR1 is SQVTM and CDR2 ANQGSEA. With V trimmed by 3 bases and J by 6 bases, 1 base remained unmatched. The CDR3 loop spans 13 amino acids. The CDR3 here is CSVDDRGPGELFF. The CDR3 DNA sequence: TGCAGCGTTGATGACAGGGGGCCCGGGGAGCTGTTTTTT.